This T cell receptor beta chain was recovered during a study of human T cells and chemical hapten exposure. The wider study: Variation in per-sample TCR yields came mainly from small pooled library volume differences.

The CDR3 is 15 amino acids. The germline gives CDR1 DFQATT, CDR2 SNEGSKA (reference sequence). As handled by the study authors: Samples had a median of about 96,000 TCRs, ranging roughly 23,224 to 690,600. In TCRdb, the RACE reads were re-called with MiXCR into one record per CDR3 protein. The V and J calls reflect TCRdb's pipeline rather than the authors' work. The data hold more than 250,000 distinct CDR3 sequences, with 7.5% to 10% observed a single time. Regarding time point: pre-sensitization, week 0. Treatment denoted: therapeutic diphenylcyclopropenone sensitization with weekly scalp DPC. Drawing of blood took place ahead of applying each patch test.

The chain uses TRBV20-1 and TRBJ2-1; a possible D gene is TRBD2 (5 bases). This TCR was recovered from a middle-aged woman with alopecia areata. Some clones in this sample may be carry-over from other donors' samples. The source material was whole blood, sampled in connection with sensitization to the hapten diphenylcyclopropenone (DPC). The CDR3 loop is CSIPGPGGAYNEQFF. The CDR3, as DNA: TGCAGCATACCGGGCCCAGGAGGCGCCTACAATGAGCAGTTCTTC.